These T cell receptor beta chains were read from a single sample in a study of T cells in narcolepsy. Libraries were prepared by immunoSEQ multiplex PCR; TCRdb keeps only in-frame clonotypes and omits some of them. Seen here are 20,000 to 30,000 clones, about four fifths observed once, and the top ten hold 0.55% to 0.75%. The sample taken for sequencing was CD45RA- memory CD4+ T cells from PBMCs. The receptors were gathered from a human donor with narcolepsy. The CDR3 runs from the conserved cysteine through the conserved F or W.

j_gene | v_gene | CDR3aa
TRBJ2-3 | TRBV9 | CASSRRGREPDTQYF
TRBJ2-5 | TRBV5-1 | CASGGGVQETQYF
TRBJ2-7 | TRBV21-1 | CASSKALPGNEQYF
TRBJ2-1 | TRBV6-5 | CASKDRVYNEQFF
TRBJ1-2 | TRBV11-2 | CASSSPGRQANYGYTF
TRBJ2-7 | TRBV19 | CASSPRDKNVAEQYF
TRBJ1-1 | TRBV27 | CASSSRDPTEAFF
TRBJ2-3 | TRBV10-3 | CAISAGTGGTDTQYF
TRBJ1-5 | TRBV2 | CASSEELQPQHF
TRBJ2-3 | TRBV12-5 | CASGFGDAQYF
TRBJ1-3 | TRBV6-5 | CASSRGNTIYF
TRBJ2-7 | TRBV19 | CASSPIPKNSYEQYF
TRBJ1-1 | TRBV2 | CASSQQTGTNTEAFF
TRBJ2-2 | TRBV6-5 | CASSYSGTSRGELFF
TRBJ1-2 | TRBV7-9 | CASSLVAWGRRANYGYTF
TRBJ1-1 | TRBV6-1 | CASKLYLDTEAFF
- | TRBV5-1 | CASSLLLAGGLAGTYEQYF
TRBJ1-2 | TRBV2 | CASSGDSTHGYTF
TRBJ1-2 | TRBV30 | CAWSPLGQTNYGYTF
TRBJ2-7 | TRBV5-1 | CASSPDPGTGAYEQYF
TRBJ1-1 | TRBV30 | CARTAGLTEAFF
TRBJ2-7 | TRBV27 | CASSSIGVSSYEQYF
TRBJ2-7 | TRBV20-1 | CSAGSSEQYF
TRBJ1-4 | TRBV7-7 | CARRRPSGSSNEKLFF
TRBJ2-1 | TRBV18 | CASSSGTRDEQFF
TRBJ2-1 | TRBV2 | CASSARQGFWNNEQFF
TRBJ1-1 | TRBV6-5 | CASLRGRNTEAFF
TRBJ1-5 | TRBV28 | CASSFGVRGSNQPQHF
TRBJ1-2 | TRBV25-1 | CASRLSAGGVGGYTF
TRBJ1-2 | TRBV5-5 | CASSFLQGPNYGYTF
TRBJ1-3 | TRBV20-1 | CSVGWENTIYF
TRBJ2-3 | TRBV4-1 | CASSQDNARLDTQYF
TRBJ1-1 | TRBV7-3 | CASSILRDTEAFF
TRBJ1-2 | TRBV11-3 | CASSSTAGGPNGYTF
TRBJ1-2 | TRBV2 | CASSAVHRRDNYGYTF
TRBJ2-5 | TRBV7-8 | CASSLGSAGGLETQYF
TRBJ1-5 | TRBV6-1 | CASSEWGGQFSNQPQHF
TRBJ1-5 | TRBV9 | CASSGPYSNQPQHF
TRBJ1-2 | TRBV28 | CASASGGSNYGYTF
TRBJ1-6 | TRBV30 | CAWRETGETSPLHF
TRBJ2-3 | TRBV16 | CASSLGTDTQYF
TRBJ1-4 | TRBV5-1 | CASSTGQVEGEKLFF
TRBJ2-1 | TRBV5-1 | CASSLGDYSYNEQFF
TRBJ1-1 | TRBV4-1 | CASTSTGGAEAFF
TRBJ2-7 | TRBV7-9 | CASSLVDRGAYEQYF
TRBJ2-1 | TRBV7-2 | CASSLEGSYNEQFF
TRBJ2-7 | TRBV11-2 | CASSLDRLATYEQYF